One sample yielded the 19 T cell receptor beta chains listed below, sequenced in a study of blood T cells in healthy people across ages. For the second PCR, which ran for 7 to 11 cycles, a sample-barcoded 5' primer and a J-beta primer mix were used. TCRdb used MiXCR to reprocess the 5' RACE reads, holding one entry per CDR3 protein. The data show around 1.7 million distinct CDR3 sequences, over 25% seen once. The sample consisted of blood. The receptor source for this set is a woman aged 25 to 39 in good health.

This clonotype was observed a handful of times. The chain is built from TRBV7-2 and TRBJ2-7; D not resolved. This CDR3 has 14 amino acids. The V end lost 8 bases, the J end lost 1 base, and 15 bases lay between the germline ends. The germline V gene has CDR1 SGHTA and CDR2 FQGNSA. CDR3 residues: CASQDFRSSYEQYF. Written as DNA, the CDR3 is TGTGCCAGCCAGGATTTTAGGTCATCCTACGAGCAGTACTTC.

The CDR3 is CSAERRGGADTGELFF. CDR3 sequence (DNA): TGCAGTGCCGAGCGTCGCGGGGGGGCCGACACCGGGGAGCTGTTTTTT. The chain carries TRBV20-1 and TRBJ2-2, with TRBD2 matching over 9 bases. The CDR3 sequence is 16 residues long. V lost 6 bases to trimming and J lost 3 bases; unmatched junction nucleotides: 11. CDR1 and CDR2 from the germline V gene are DFQATT and SNEGSKA (reference sequence).

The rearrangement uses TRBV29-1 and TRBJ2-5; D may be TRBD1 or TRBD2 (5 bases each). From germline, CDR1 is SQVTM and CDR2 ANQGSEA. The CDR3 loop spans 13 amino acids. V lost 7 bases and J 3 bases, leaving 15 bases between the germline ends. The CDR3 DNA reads TGCAGCGCTGCAGGGAGATTAAAAGAGACCCAGTACTTC. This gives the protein CSAAGRLKETQYF.

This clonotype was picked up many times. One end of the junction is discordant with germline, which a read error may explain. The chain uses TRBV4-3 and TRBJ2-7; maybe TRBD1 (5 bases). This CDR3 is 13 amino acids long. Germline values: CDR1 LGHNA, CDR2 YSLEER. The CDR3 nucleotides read TGTGCCAGCAGCCAAGATAGGGGAAGGGAGCAGTACTTC. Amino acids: CASSQDRGREQYF.

The CDR3 loop is CASSFRTGADTEAFF. CDR3 DNA sequence: TGCGCCAGCAGCTTCCGGACAGGGGCGGACACTGAAGCTTTCTTT. J is TRBJ1-1 and V is TRBV5-1; TRBD1 aligns across 9 bases. Germline loops: CDR1 SGHRS, CDR2 YFSETQ. V lost 2 bases to trimming and J lost 3 bases; unmatched junction nucleotides: 5. This CDR3 is 15 amino acids long.

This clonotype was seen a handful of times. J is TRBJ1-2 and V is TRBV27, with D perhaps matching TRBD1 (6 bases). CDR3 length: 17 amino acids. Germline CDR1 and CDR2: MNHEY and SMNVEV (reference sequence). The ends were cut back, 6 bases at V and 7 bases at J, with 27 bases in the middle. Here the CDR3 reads CASRWGPAWDGATGYTF. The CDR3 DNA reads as TGTGCCAGCAGATGGGGGCCGGCGTGGGACGGCGCCACTGGCTACACCTTC.

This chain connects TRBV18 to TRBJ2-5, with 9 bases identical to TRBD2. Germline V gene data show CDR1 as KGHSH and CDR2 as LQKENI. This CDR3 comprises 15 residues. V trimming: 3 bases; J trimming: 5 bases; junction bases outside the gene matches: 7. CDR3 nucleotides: TGTGCCAGCTCACCTAGCGGGGGAGTTGGGGAGACCCAGTACTTC. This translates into CASSPSGGVGETQYF.

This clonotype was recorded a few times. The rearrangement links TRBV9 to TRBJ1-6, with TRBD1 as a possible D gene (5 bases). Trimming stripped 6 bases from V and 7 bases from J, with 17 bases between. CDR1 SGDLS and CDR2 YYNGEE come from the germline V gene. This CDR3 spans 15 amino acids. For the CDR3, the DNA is TGTGCCAGCACCTCATATGGGACCCTAAATTCACCCCTCCACTTT. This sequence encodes CASTSYGTLNSPLHF.

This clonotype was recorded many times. The CDR3 spells CASSLISGRIYEQYF. The CDR3 DNA reads TGTGCCAGCAGCTTGATAAGCGGGAGGATCTACGAGCAGTACTTC. The gene calls are TRBV5-5 and TRBJ2-7; 9 bases fit TRBD2. The V and J ends lost 1 base and 3 bases, in that order; junction bases with no gene match: 5. CDR3 length: 15 amino acids. The germline gives CDR1 SGHKS, CDR2 YYEKEE (reference sequence). Full variable domain (remainder filled in from reference TRBV5-5 and TRBJ2-7): DAGVTQSPTHLIKTRGQQVTLRCSPISGHKSVSWYQQVLGQGPQFIFQYYEKEERGRGNFPDRFSARQFPNYSSELNVNALLLGDSALYLCASSLISGRIYEQYFGPGTRLTVT.

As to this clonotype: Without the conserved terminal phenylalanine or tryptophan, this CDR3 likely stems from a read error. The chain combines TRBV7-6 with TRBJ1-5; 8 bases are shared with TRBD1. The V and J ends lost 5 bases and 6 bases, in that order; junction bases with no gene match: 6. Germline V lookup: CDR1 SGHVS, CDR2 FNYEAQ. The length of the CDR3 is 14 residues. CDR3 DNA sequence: TGTGCCAGCAGCCGGACAGGGCGGGGTCAGCCCCAGCATGTT. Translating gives CASSRTGRGQPQHV.

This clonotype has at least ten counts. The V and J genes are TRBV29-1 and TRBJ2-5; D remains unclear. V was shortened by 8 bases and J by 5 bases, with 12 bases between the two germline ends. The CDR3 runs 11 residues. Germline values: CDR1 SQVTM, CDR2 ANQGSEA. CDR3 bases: TGCAGCTTCTCGACAACGGAGACCCAGTACTTC. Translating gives CSFSTTETQYF.

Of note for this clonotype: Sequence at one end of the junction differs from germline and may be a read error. The CDR3 coding sequence is TGTGCCAGTAGTTACTCGAGGACCCAAGAGACCCAGTACTTC. It is translated as CASSYSRTQETQYF. V is TRBV6-6 and J is TRBJ2-5; D gene uncertain. The CDR3 has 14 amino acids. Germline V gives CDR1 MNHNY, CDR2 SVGAGI (reference sequence).

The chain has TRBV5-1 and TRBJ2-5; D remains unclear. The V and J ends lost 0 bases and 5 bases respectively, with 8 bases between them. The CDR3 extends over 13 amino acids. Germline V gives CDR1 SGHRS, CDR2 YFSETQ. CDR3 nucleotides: TGCGCCAGCAGCTTGGTAGAGTCGGAGACCCAGTACTTC. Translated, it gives CASSLVESETQYF. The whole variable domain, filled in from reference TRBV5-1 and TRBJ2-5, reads KAGVTQTPRYLIKTRGQQVTLSCSPISGHRSVSWYQQTPGQGLQFLFEYFSETQRNKGNFPGRFSGRQFSNSRSEMNVSTLELGDSALYLCASSLVESETQYFGPGTRLLVL.

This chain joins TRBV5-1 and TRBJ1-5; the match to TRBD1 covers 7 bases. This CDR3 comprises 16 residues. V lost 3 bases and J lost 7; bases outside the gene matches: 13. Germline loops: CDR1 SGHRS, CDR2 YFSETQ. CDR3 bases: TGCGCCAGCAGCTCACTCACAGGGGACACACGCCAGCCCCAGCATTTT. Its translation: CASSSLTGDTRQPQHF.

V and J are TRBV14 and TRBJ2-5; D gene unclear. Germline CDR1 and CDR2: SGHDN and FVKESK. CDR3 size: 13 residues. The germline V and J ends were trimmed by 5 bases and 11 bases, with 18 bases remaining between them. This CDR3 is CASSLAPTNMQYF. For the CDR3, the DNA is TGTGCCAGCAGCTTGGCCCCGACAAACATGCAGTACTTC.

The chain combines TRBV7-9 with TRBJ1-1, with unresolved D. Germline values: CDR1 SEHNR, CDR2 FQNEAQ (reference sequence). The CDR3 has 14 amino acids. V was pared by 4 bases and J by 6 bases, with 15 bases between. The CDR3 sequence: CASSSTSQQPEAFF. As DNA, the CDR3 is TGTGCCAGCAGCTCGACGTCCCAACAGCCTGAAGCTTTCTTT.

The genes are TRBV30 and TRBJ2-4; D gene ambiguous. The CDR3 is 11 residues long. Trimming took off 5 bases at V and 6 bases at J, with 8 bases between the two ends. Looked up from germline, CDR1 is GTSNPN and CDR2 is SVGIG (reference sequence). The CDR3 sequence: CAWEIRNIQYF. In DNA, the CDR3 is TGTGCCTGGGAGATTAGAAACATTCAGTACTTC.

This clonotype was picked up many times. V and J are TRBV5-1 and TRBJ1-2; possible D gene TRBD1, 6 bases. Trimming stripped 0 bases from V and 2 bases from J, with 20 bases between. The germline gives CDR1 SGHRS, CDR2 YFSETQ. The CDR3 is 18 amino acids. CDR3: CASSLVGGINTNNYGYTF. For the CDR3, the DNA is TGCGCCAGCAGCTTGGTGGGGGGCATAAATACTAACAACTATGGCTACACCTTC.

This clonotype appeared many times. CDR3 region: CSARGGTGRNIQYF. The CDR3 bases are TGCAGTGCTAGAGGCGGGACAGGGAGGAACATTCAGTACTTC. The J gene is TRBJ2-4, the V gene TRBV20-1; 9 nucleotides match TRBD1. Germline loops: CDR1 DFQATT, CDR2 SNEGSKA (reference sequence). CDR3 length: 14 amino acids. V lost 1 base to trimming and J lost 7 bases; unmatched junction nucleotides: 5.